A single sample is the source of the 25 T cell receptor beta chains below, sequenced in a study of human T cells and chemical hapten exposure. Time point reported: patch test 1, 2 weeks after DPC sensitization. Treatment denoted: therapeutic diphenylcyclopropenone sensitization with weekly scalp DPC. TCRdb passed the RACE reads through MiXCR, listing each CDR3 protein once. The sample carries approximately 73,000 distinct CDR3 sequences, under 13% recorded once. The sample here was whole blood, taken in connection with sensitization to the hapten diphenylcyclopropenone (DPC). These receptors originate from a woman between 50 and 59 years old with alopecia areata. Some clones in this sample may be carry-over from other donors' samples.

This clonotype was picked up a small number of times. The chain has TRBV12-3 or TRBV12-4 and TRBJ2-5, with a possible D match to TRBD1 (5 bases). Trimming left V 3 bases short and J 12 bases short, with 11 bases between. This CDR3 contains 11 residues. The CDR3 is CASSLGLEKYF. CDR3 bases: TGTGCCAGCAGTTTGGGGCTAGAAAAGTACTTC.

The rearrangement joins TRBV6-6 to TRBJ1-1; tentatively, D is TRBD1 (5 bases). V gave up 6 bases and J gave up 1 base, with 6 bases separating them. The length of the CDR3 is 12 residues. The germline gives CDR1 MNHNY, CDR2 SVGAGI (reference sequence). As DNA, the CDR3 is TGTGCCAGCAGCGGACAGAACACTGAAGCTTTCTTT. It is translated as CASSGQNTEAFF.

This clonotype has just a few counts. This rearrangement joins TRBV19 to TRBJ1-4; no reliable D call. In germline, CDR1 is LNHDA, CDR2 SQIVND (reference sequence). The CDR3 sequence is 13 residues long. Trimming left V 5 bases short and J 3 bases short, with 7 bases between. This CDR3 reads CASSDRANEKLFF. The DNA of the CDR3 is TGTGCCAGTAGTGACCGGGCTAATGAAAAACTGTTTTTT.

The chain carries TRBV6-2 or TRBV6-3 and TRBJ2-5; the D gene is possibly TRBD1 (6 bases). The CDR3 runs to 14 residues. V shed 10 bases and J shed 7 bases, with 22 bases lying between them. In germline, CDR1 is MNHEY, CDR2 SVGEGT. CDR3 nucleotides: TGTGCCACCACCGGGACACATGAAATTGGGACCCAGTACTTC. As protein: CATTGTHEIGTQYF.

The rearrangement uses TRBV5-1 and TRBJ2-3; TRBD2 aligns across 8 bases. V lost 0 bases, J lost 0 bases, and 6 bases stayed unmatched. Germline CDR1 and CDR2: SGHRS and YFSETQ. The CDR3 is 17 residues long. CDR3 region: CASSLGAGGYSTDTQYF. CDR3 nucleotide sequence: TGCGCCAGCAGCTTGGGCGCGGGAGGATACAGCACAGATACGCAGTATTTT.

V is TRBV12-3 or TRBV12-4 and J is TRBJ2-7; TRBD2 agrees at 8 bases. CDR3 length: 15 residues. The ends lost 6 bases at V and 0 bases at J; junction bases unmatched: 7. The chain's CDR3 is CASRKVAGSSYEQYF. The CDR3 DNA follows: TGTGCCAGCAGAAAGGTAGCGGGGAGCTCCTACGAGCAGTACTTC.

The sample holds a few counts of this clonotype. The chain couples TRBV12-3 or TRBV12-4 to TRBJ2-1; 7 nucleotides line up with TRBD2. The V gene end was trimmed by 3 bases and the J gene end by 7 bases; junction bases not matched to a gene: 9. The CDR3 sequence is 15 residues long. The CDR3 bases are TGTGCCAGCAGTTTTATGGCGGGAGTAGGTAATGAGCAGTTCTTC. This sequence encodes CASSFMAGVGNEQFF.

This clonotype was detected once. This may be a read error, as it is one base from a much larger clone. The chain combines TRBV11-2 with TRBJ1-5, with D hard to call. The ends were cut back, 5 bases at V and 3 bases at J, with 11 bases in the middle. This CDR3 is 14 amino acids long. Germline CDR1 and CDR2: SGHAT and FQNNGV. As DNA, the CDR3 is TGTGCCAGCAGCCTATCTAGCCCCAATCAGCCCCAGCATTTT. Amino acid sequence: CASSLSSPNQPQHF.

This clonotype was recorded many times. The chain joins TRBV6-5 to TRBJ2-3; a possible D gene is TRBD2 (5 bases). This CDR3 is 17 amino acids long. Germline-derived CDR1 and CDR2 are MNHEY and SVGAGI. The V gene lost 5 bases and the J gene lost 1 base, with 19 bases spanning the gap. CDR3 DNA sequence: TGTGCCAGCAGTGCACAGTGGCGGGCGGATGGCACAGATACGCAGTATTTT. It encodes CASSAQWRADGTDTQYF.

This clonotype was seen only a few times. The chain links TRBV29-1 to TRBJ2-4; tentative D call: TRBD2 (7 bases). Per germline, CDR1 SQVTM and CDR2 ANQGSEA. Trimming removed 6 bases from V and 1 base from J, with 19 bases in between. This CDR3 region has 16 residues. In nucleotides, the CDR3 is TGCAGCGTCGGCACTAGGACAGCGGGGGCCAAAAACATTCAGTACTTC. It specifies CSVGTRTAGAKNIQYF.

This clonotype was detected ten times or more. This chain joins TRBV29-1 and TRBJ1-2; D is unresolved. Between the trimmed V and J ends, which lost 8 bases and 0 bases, there was a span of 16 bases. Germline V gene data show CDR1 as SQVTM and CDR2 as ANQGSEA. The CDR3 totals 14 residues. In DNA form, the CDR3 reads TGCAGCACCCGTGGTACAACCGCTAACTATGGCTACACCTTC. Its translation: CSTRGTTANYGYTF.

This clonotype was detected many times. The genes are TRBV18 and TRBJ1-1, with D perhaps matching TRBD1 (5 bases). Trimming removed 5 bases at V and 0 bases at J, with 10 bases between. This CDR3 is 14 amino acids long. CDR1 and CDR2 (germline): KGHSH, LQKENI. In nucleotides, the CDR3 is TGTGCCAGCTCAGTCGGGGGGATGAACACTGAAGCTTTCTTT. The encoded protein is CASSVGGMNTEAFF.

This clonotype was observed at least ten times. The V and J genes are TRBV6-2 or TRBV6-3 and TRBJ2-5, with TRBD2 matching over 9 bases. The CDR3 runs to 15 residues. CDR1 MNHEY and CDR2 SVGEGT come from the germline V gene. Losses at the gene ends were 5 bases for V and 4 bases for J; bases not matched to a gene: 8. The CDR3 protein is CASSLTSGGGETQYF. Written as DNA, the CDR3 is TGTGCCAGCAGTCTGACTAGCGGAGGGGGAGAGACCCAGTACTTC.

This clonotype was seen only a few times. The V and J genes are TRBV28 and TRBJ2-1; D perhaps matches TRBD1 (5 bases). This CDR3 has 15 amino acids. Germline CDR1 MDHEN, CDR2 SYDVKM. V lost 3 bases, J lost 1 base, and 10 bases lay in between. The CDR3 coding sequence is TGTGCCAGCAGTTTCTGGACATCTTCCTACAATGAGCAGTTCTTC. Translating gives CASSFWTSSYNEQFF.

This clonotype was counted between two and nine times. In nucleotides, the CDR3 is TGTGCCCTGGAGGTCGGGCTAGCGGGAGCAATGCAGTATTTT. Translating gives CALEVGLAGAMQYF. The chain combines TRBV30 with TRBJ2-3; 10 nucleotides line up with TRBD2. V lost 8 bases to trimming and J lost 11 bases; unmatched junction nucleotides: 16. This CDR3 has 14 amino acids. Germline V gene lookup returns CDR1 GTSNPN and CDR2 SVGIG (reference sequence).

The chain couples TRBV19 to TRBJ1-1, with no clear D. The CDR3 is 17 residues long. Per the germline V gene, CDR1 is LNHDA and CDR2 is SQIVND (reference sequence). The V and J ends lost 1 base and 2 bases respectively, with 17 bases between them. The CDR3 region is CASSIVLRRRPNTEAFF. CDR3 sequence (DNA): TGTGCCAGTAGTATAGTCCTGCGGCGGCGCCCCAACACTGAAGCTTTCTTT.

The J gene is TRBJ1-4, the V gene TRBV4-2, with TRBD1 matching 8 bases. The CDR3 contains 17 residues. V shed 0 bases, J shed 2 bases, and the junction held 5 bases outside the gene matches. Per the germline V gene, CDR1 is LGHNA and CDR2 is YNFKEQ. CDR3 in amino acids: CASSQEPGGLTNEKLFF. The CDR3 DNA reads TGTGCCAGCAGCCAAGAACCAGGGGGCCTGACTAATGAAAAACTGTTTTTT.

The gene calls are TRBV5-1 and TRBJ2-7, with TRBD2 matching over 8 bases. CDR1 SGHRS and CDR2 YFSETQ come from the germline V gene. The CDR3 length is 16 residues. The J segment lost 1 base and the V segment lost 4 bases, leaving 10 bases of the junction unmatched. The CDR3 loop reads CASSRTSQEGSYEQYF. The CDR3 DNA reads TGCGCCAGCAGCCGGACTAGCCAAGAGGGGTCCTACGAGCAGTACTTC.

The V and J genes are TRBV11-2 and TRBJ1-1; D call uncertain. The length of the CDR3 is 13 residues. The germline V gene encodes CDR1 SGHAT and CDR2 FQNNGV. V gave up 4 bases and J gave up 0 bases, with 6 bases separating them. In DNA, the CDR3 is TGTGCCAGCAGCTCTCCAATGAACACTGAAGCTTTCTTT. Its translation is CASSSPMNTEAFF. Complete variable domain (other parts from reference TRBV11-2 and TRBJ1-1): EAGVAQSPRYKIIEKRQSVAFWCNPISGHATLYWYQQILGQGPKLLIQFQNNGVVDDSQLPKDRFSAERLKGVDSTLKIQPAKLEDSAVYLCASSSPMNTEAFFGQGTRLTVV.

V usage is TRBV10-1 and J usage is TRBJ1-2; D is undetermined. The germline V gene encodes CDR1 WNHNN and CDR2 SYGVQD (reference sequence). With 10 bases removed from V and 1 base from J, the gap between germline ends came to 16 bases. The CDR3 consists of 14 residues. The CDR3 loop reads CATIEPTDNYGYTF. DNA of the CDR3: TGCGCCACCATTGAGCCCACAGATAACTATGGCTACACCTTC.

The CDR3 loop reads CASSYGTPQPQHF. The CDR3 DNA reads TGTGCCAGCAGTTACGGGACGCCTCAGCCCCAGCATTTT. V and J are TRBV2 and TRBJ1-5, with D possibly matching TRBD1 (5 bases). Germline V gene lookup returns CDR1 SNHLY and CDR2 FYNNEI. This CDR3 comprises 13 residues. The ends were cut back, 5 bases at V and 6 bases at J, with 11 bases in the middle.

CDR3 protein: CAITTNRANYGYTF. The CDR3 DNA reads as TGTGCCATCACCACTAACAGAGCTAACTATGGCTACACCTTC. The V call is TRBV10-3, the J call TRBJ1-2, with D hard to call. From germline, CDR1 is ENHRY and CDR2 SYGVKD. Trimming pared 7 bases from V and 0 bases from J, leaving 12 bases between. The CDR3 has 14 residues.

J is TRBJ2-3 and V is TRBV5-5; 14 bases fit TRBD2. This CDR3 has 17 amino acids. Per germline, CDR1 SGHKS and CDR2 YYEKEE (reference sequence). Trimming at V came to 4 bases and at J to 4 bases, leaving 8 bases not matched to a gene. The CDR3 coding sequence is TGTGCCAGCAGCCTGACTAGCGGGAGGGCCCTCGCAGATACGCAGTATTTT. It yields the protein CASSLTSGRALADTQYF.

The chain recombines TRBV7-3 with TRBJ2-5; no definite D call. This CDR3 contains 13 residues. V was trimmed by 9 bases and J by 1 base, leaving 12 bases between them. From germline, CDR1 is SGHTA and CDR2 FQGTGA. The CDR3 region has the DNA TGTGCCAGAATTATGAATATCCAAGAGACCCAGTACTTC. Protein product: CARIMNIQETQYF.

The chain combines TRBV28 with TRBJ2-7; D is perhaps TRBD1 (5 bases). CDR3 size: 13 residues. Germline V CDR1 and CDR2: MDHEN, SYDVKM. Between the trimmed V and J ends, which lost 8 bases and 2 bases, there was a span of 13 bases. CDR3 in amino acids: CASARQSPYEQYF. The CDR3 coding sequence is TGTGCCAGCGCCAGACAGTCCCCCTACGAGCAGTACTTC. Supplemented by reference TRBV28 and TRBJ2-7, the full variable domain reads DVKVTQSSRYLVKRTGEKVFLECVQDMDHENMFWYRQDPGLGLRLIYFSYDVKMKEKGDIPEGYSVSREKKERFSLILESASTNQTSMYLCASARQSPYEQYFGPGTRLTVT.